This TCR beta chain was retrieved from a study of persistence of HIV-infected CD4 T cells. Anti-CD3/anti-CD28 beads served as a nonspecific positive control stimulus. CD4+ T cells upregulating both CD40 ligand and CD69 were sorted as responding cells. As for this clone: What it binds is not known.

The germline gives CDR1 DFQATT, CDR2 SNEGSKA (reference sequence). With 5 bases removed from V and 8 bases from J, the gap between germline ends came to 9 bases. This CDR3 comprises 10 residues. The immunoSEQ assay was version 4, run in survey mode. Clones were read by immunoSEQ multiplex PCR, and TCRdb kept only the in-frame ones, dropping some. The sample consists of tens of thousands of clones, around 90% of them appearing once. V and J are TRBV20-1 and TRBJ1-1; D not resolved. The specimen comprised CD4+ T cells sorted from PBMCs after roughly 18-hour stimulation, sampled from a patient who received antiretroviral therapy. This TCR came from an adult woman with HIV who was CMV-seropositive. CDR3 bases: TGCAGTGCTCAGACCAGAGAAGCTTTCTTT. Its protein is CSAQTREAFF.